This T cell receptor (beta chain) was captured by sequencing in a study of T cells in women clearing cervical HPV infection. Study at large: Donors had HPV16-related CIN3 or worse; 2 had invasive cancer.

TCR beta CDR3 amplified by multiplex PCR from approximately 1,100 ng genomic DNA. The method was immunoSEQ multiplex PCR; TCRdb's version includes in-frame clones alone and lacks a portion of them. This sample contains over 15,000 clones. The sequence was obtained from a woman between 18 and 75 years old with a cervical HPV16 infection that either progressed to CIN3+ or cleared (not recorded which). Sequenced sample: blood buffy coat.

The CDR3 DNA, read in part, is TGTGCCAGCTCACCACCTTCCGTGAACACTGAA. Its protein is CASSPPSVNTE. The CDR3, in full, reads CASSPPSVNTEAFF. The rearrangement joins TRBV18 to TRBJ1-1; D not resolved. The observed sequence ends 3 residues before the CDR3 terminus, with the missing tail filled in from the germline J gene. Looked up from germline, CDR1 is KGHSH and CDR2 is LQKENI. Between the trimmed V and J ends, which lost 0 bases and 0 bases, there was a span of 5 bases. The CDR3 spans 14 residues.